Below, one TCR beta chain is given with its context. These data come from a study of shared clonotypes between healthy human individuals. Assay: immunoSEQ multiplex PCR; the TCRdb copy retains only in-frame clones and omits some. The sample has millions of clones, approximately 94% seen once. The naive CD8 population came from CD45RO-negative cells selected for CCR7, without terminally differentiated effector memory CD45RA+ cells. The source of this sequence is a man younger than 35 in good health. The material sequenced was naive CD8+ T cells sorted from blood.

Here the CDR3 reads CASSPGVETDTQYF. CDR3 DNA: TGTGCCAGCAGCCCAGGGGTTGAAACAGATACGCAGTATTTT. V usage is TRBV7-6 and J usage is TRBJ2-3; possible D gene TRBD1, 6 bases. Trimming cost V 5 bases and J 3 bases, with 12 bases left between them. The CDR3 loop spans 14 amino acids. Germline-derived CDR1 and CDR2 are SGHVS and FNYEAQ.